The 27 T cell receptor beta chains reported below all come from one sample, sequenced in a study of immune heterogeneity within non-small cell lung tumors. With 32 V and 13 J primers, multiplex PCR amplified the TCR beta CDR3. TCRdb fed the multiplex PCR reads into MiXCR, producing one record per CDR3 protein. This sample has fewer than 13,000 distinct CDR3 sequences, with 25% to 30% found just once. Template was bulk tumor genomic DNA, approximately 560 ng per sample. During surgery, several far-apart biopsies were obtained from every primary tumor. Their non-small cell lung cancer was newly diagnosed and untreated, and the patients underwent curative surgery. The sequenced sample was lung tumor tissue. These receptor sequences come from a man aged 45-65 years with non-small cell lung cancer.

This clonotype was counted many times. V and J are TRBV24-1 and TRBJ1-5, with 9 bases that match TRBD1. CDR1 and CDR2 (germline): KGHDR, SFDVKD. The CDR3 runs to 15 residues. The V and J ends lost 5 bases and 5 bases, in that order; junction bases with no gene match: 6. CDR3: CATSGPGQGYQPQHF. CDR3 DNA: TGTGCCACCAGTGGGCCGGGACAGGGTTATCAGCCCCAGCATTTT.

In its sample, this clonotype ranks as medium-sized (0.01 to 0.1%). This chain links TRBV12-3 or TRBV12-4 with TRBJ1-5, with D possibly TRBD1 on 6 matching bases. This CDR3 is built from 15 residues. V lost 6 bases to trimming and J lost 7 bases, with 19 bases between them. CDR3 region: CASRREEGGSQPQHF. As DNA, the CDR3 is TGTGCCAGCAGACGAGAGGAGGGGGGGAGCCAGCCCCAGCATTTT.

The chain couples TRBV7-9 to TRBJ2-4; D may correspond to TRBD1 or TRBD2 (6 bases each). Germline CDR1 is SEHNR and CDR2 is FQNEAQ (reference sequence). The CDR3 sequence is 17 residues long. V gave up 1 base and J gave up 0 bases, with 13 bases separating them. CDR3 residues: CASSLGSGAEAKNIQYF. The CDR3 region has the DNA TGTGCCAGCAGCTTAGGTTCGGGGGCTGAAGCCAAAAACATTCAGTACTTC.

On this clonotype itself: The junction departs from germline at one end; a sequencing error may be responsible. The J gene is TRBJ1-2, the V gene TRBV6-1; D is unresolved. This CDR3 contains 13 residues. Germline lookup yields CDR1 MNHNS and CDR2 SASEGT. CDR3 residues: CASSQDGSYCYTF. In DNA, the CDR3 is TGTGCCAGCAGCCAAGACGGCAGCTATTGCTACACCTTC.

This clonotype was found many times. This rearrangement joins TRBV3-1 to TRBJ2-2, with 13 bases fitting TRBD2. Per germline, CDR1 LGHDT and CDR2 YNNKEL (reference sequence). Trimming took 5 bases from V and 5 from J; bases not matched to a gene: 14. The CDR3 sequence is 19 residues long. The CDR3 spells CASSKKPLAGGPRTGELFF. For the CDR3, the DNA is TGTGCCAGCAGCAAAAAGCCACTAGCGGGGGGGCCGCGGACCGGGGAGCTGTTTTTT. The variable domain in full, completed from reference TRBV3-1 and TRBJ2-2, reads DTAVSQTPKYLVTQMGNDKSIKCEQNLGHDTMYWYKQDSKKFLKIMFSYNNKELIINETVPNRFSPKSPDKAHLNLHINSLELGDSAVYFCASSKKPLAGGPRTGELFFGEGSRLTVL.

This clonotype was counted a few times. The rearrangement uses TRBV10-3 and TRBJ2-7, with D perhaps matching TRBD2 (5 bases). V lost 7 bases, J lost 7 bases, and 14 bases lay in between. The germline V gene has CDR1 ENHRY and CDR2 SYGVKD. The CDR3 loop spans 12 amino acids. CDR3 in amino acids: CAIKGEVEEQYF. The CDR3 DNA follows: TGTGCCATCAAGGGAGAGGTGGAGGAGCAGTACTTC.

This clonotype came up many times. The chain's CDR3 is CASSNWGFGNLTYEQYF. The CDR3 DNA follows: TGTGCCAGTAGTAATTGGGGGTTTGGAAACTTAACCTACGAGCAGTACTTC. This chain joins TRBV19 and TRBJ2-7; D may match TRBD1 or TRBD2 (5 bases each). Germline CDR1 LNHDA, CDR2 SQIVND (reference sequence). The CDR3 is 17 amino acids. Deletions cut 4 bases from V and 2 bases from J, with 21 bases between. Supplemented by reference TRBV19 and TRBJ2-7, the full variable domain reads DGGITQSPKYLFRKEGQNVTLSCEQNLNHDAMYWYRQDPGQGLRLIYYSQIVNDFQKGDIAEGYSVSREKKESFPLTVTSAQKNPTAFYLCASSNWGFGNLTYEQYFGPGTRLTVT.

This clonotype is medium-sized. This rearrangement joins TRBV11-2 to TRBJ2-2; no definite D call. The CDR3 sequence is 14 residues long. Trimming cost V 3 bases and J 1 base, with 6 bases left between them. CDR1 and CDR2 (germline): SGHAT, FQNNGV. The CDR3 loop is CASSFLQNTGELFF. In nucleotides, the CDR3 is TGTGCCAGCAGCTTTCTCCAGAACACCGGGGAGCTGTTTTTT.

As regards this clonotype: A much larger clone differs by one base, so this may be a read error. The chain recombines TRBV27 with TRBJ2-7; D gene ambiguous. The germline V gene encodes CDR1 MNHEY and CDR2 SMNVEV (reference sequence). The CDR3 covers 15 residues. The CDR3 reads CASRLRPNGVYERYF. As DNA, the CDR3 is TGTGCCAGCAGACTCCGACCCAATGGGGTATACGAGCGGTACTTC.

This chain links TRBV7-2 with TRBJ1-1; D unresolved. Trimming took 3 bases from V and 0 from J, leaving 5 bases between them. CDR1 SGHTA and CDR2 FQGNSA come from the germline V gene. The CDR3 extends over 13 amino acids. This chain's CDR3 is CASSLMMNTEAFF. The CDR3 bases are TGTGCCAGCAGCTTGATGATGAACACTGAAGCTTTCTTT. The full variable domain, its missing parts supplied by reference TRBV7-2 and TRBJ1-1, is GAGVSQSPSNKVTEKGKDVELRCDPISGHTALYWYRQSLGQGLEFLIYFQGNSAPDKSGLPSDRFSAERTGGSVSTLTIQRTQQEDSAVYLCASSLMMNTEAFFGQGTRLTVV.

In the case of this clonotype: A much bigger clone sits one base away, suggesting this may be a read error. This likely comes from a read error, as the CDR3 has no conserved phenylalanine or tryptophan at its end. The rearrangement uses TRBV12-3 or TRBV12-4 and TRBJ1-5, with unresolved D. This CDR3 is built from 13 residues. Deletions cut 6 bases from V and 0 bases from J, with 6 bases between. CDR3 region: CASSRDSNQPQHL. As DNA, the CDR3 is TGTGCCAGCAGCCGAGATAGCAATCAGCCCCAGCATTTA.

This clonotype turned up a few times. V is TRBV3-1 and J is TRBJ2-2, with 9 bases fitting TRBD2. CDR1 and CDR2 (germline): LGHDT, YNNKEL (reference sequence). V trimming: 7 bases; J trimming: 4 bases; junction bases outside the gene matches: 7. This CDR3 spans 15 amino acids. CDR3 sequence: CASTTRGGGTGELFF. The CDR3 coding sequence is TGTGCCAGCACCACGCGGGGGGGGGGCACCGGGGAGCTGTTTTTT.

In its sample, this clonotype ranks as medium-sized. The chain couples TRBV19 to TRBJ2-7; 7 nucleotides match TRBD1. Germline loops: CDR1 LNHDA, CDR2 SQIVND (reference sequence). This CDR3 has 13 amino acids. J lost 3 bases, V lost 10 bases, and 9 bases had no gene match. The CDR3, as DNA: TGTGCCACCACCTCGGGACAGAGCTACGAGCAGTACTTC. Translating gives CATTSGQSYEQYF.

J is TRBJ2-6 and V is TRBV5-1; TRBD2 is a possible D gene (5 bases). The CDR3 is 15 amino acids. The V end lost 4 bases, the J end lost 0 bases, and 8 bases lay between the germline ends. CDR1 is SGHRS, CDR2 YFSETQ, per germline. This chain's CDR3 is CASSGGSSGANVLTF. CDR3 in DNA: TGCGCCAGCAGCGGAGGCAGCTCTGGGGCCAACGTCCTGACTTTC.

The rearrangement joins TRBV9 to TRBJ1-1, with D unresolved. Germline V gene sequence: CDR1 SGDLS, CDR2 YYNGEE. CDR3 length: 14 residues. The V and J ends lost 0 bases and 2 bases respectively, with 8 bases between them. The CDR3 coding sequence is TGTGCCAGCAGCGTAGAGGCAGCCAACACTGAAGCTTTCTTT. Residues: CASSVEAANTEAFF.

There are a few counts of this clonotype. The chain links TRBV11-2 to TRBJ1-6; possibly TRBD1 for D (5 bases). CDR1 is SGHAT and CDR2 is FQNNGV in the germline V gene. With 0 bases removed from V and 8 bases from J, the gap between germline ends came to 11 bases. The CDR3 length is 15 residues. CDR3 loop: CASSLEGGLDSPLHF. CDR3 sequence (DNA): TGTGCCAGCAGCTTAGAGGGGGGTTTGGATTCACCCCTCCACTTT.

This clonotype is labeled as medium-sized. The chain links TRBV6-1 to TRBJ1-5, with 10 positions matching TRBD1. Germline values: CDR1 MNHNS, CDR2 SASEGT. Trimming took 6 bases from V and 3 from J; bases not matched to a gene: 5. The CDR3 is 15 amino acids. This CDR3 is CASSDGQGVNQPQHF. The CDR3 DNA sequence: TGTGCCAGCAGCGATGGACAGGGGGTCAATCAGCCCCAGCATTTT.

Comments on this clonotype: This may come from a read error, since a much larger clone is one base off. The genes are TRBV5-1 and TRBJ1-3; no clear D. Germline V gene sequence: CDR1 SGHRS, CDR2 YFSETQ. The CDR3 contains 15 residues. V was shortened by 4 bases and J by 6 bases, with 17 bases between the two germline ends. The CDR3 region has the DNA TGCGCCAGCAGCCGAACGAATGCAGCCGCAAACACCATATATTTT. This gives the protein CASSRTNAAANTIYF.

This clonotype rates as medium-sized. In nucleotides, the CDR3 is TGTGCCAGTAACTTGGGGCGTACCTACGAGCAGTACTTC. Amino acids: CASNLGRTYEQYF. V is TRBV28 and J is TRBJ2-7; TRBD1 might be the D (5 bases). The V gene lost 9 bases and the J gene lost 2 bases, with 14 bases spanning the gap. The CDR3 runs to 13 residues. Germline values: CDR1 MDHEN, CDR2 SYDVKM.

In its sample, this clonotype was seen many times. The chain is built from TRBV7-2 and TRBJ2-7, with 14 positions matching TRBD2. V was pared by 6 bases and J by 7 bases, with 5 bases of the junction left unmatched. Germline V CDR1 and CDR2: SGHTA, FQGNSA. This CDR3 is built from 14 residues. The CDR3 loop reads CASSRTSGGWEQYF. CDR3 coding DNA: TGTGCCAGCAGTCGGACTAGCGGGGGGTGGGAGCAGTACTTC.

For this clonotype: A much larger clone is a single base away; this may be a read error. The rearrangement joins TRBV6-4 to TRBJ2-2, with TRBD1 matching 7 bases. This CDR3 is built from 15 residues. The germline gives CDR1 MRHNA, CDR2 SNTAGT. Trimming removed 6 bases from V and 8 bases from J; junction bases left unmatched: 12. The chain's CDR3 is CASSPRQGGTGELFF. In nucleotides, the CDR3 is TGTGCCAGCAGCCCCCGACAGGGTGGCACGGGGGAGCTGTTTTTT.

This chain uses TRBV6-2 or TRBV6-3 with TRBJ2-5; 9 bases line up with TRBD2. Germline V lookup: CDR1 MNHEY, CDR2 SVGEGT. V lost 6 bases and J lost 1; bases outside the gene matches: 9. The CDR3 totals 16 residues. The CDR3 coding sequence is TGTGCCAGCAGCCGGACTAGCGTCCCGCCCCAAGAGACCCAGTACTTC. Its translation is CASSRTSVPPQETQYF.

The table lists this clonotype with a few counts. The chain has TRBV28 and TRBJ2-4; perhaps D is TRBD1 or TRBD2 (6 bases each). The CDR3 consists of 17 residues. Germline assignment: CDR1 MDHEN and CDR2 SYDVKM. Trimming took 7 bases from V and 0 from J, leaving 19 bases between them. The CDR3 sequence is CASTPPDGGLAKNIQYF. CDR3 bases: TGTGCCAGCACCCCCCCTGACGGGGGCCTAGCCAAAAACATTCAGTACTTC.

Remarks on this clonotype: A read error is possible here, since a much larger clone lies one base away. The chain has TRBV6-1 and TRBJ1-2; tentative D call: TRBD1 (5 bases). CDR3 length: 15 amino acids. Germline V gene lookup returns CDR1 MNHNS and CDR2 SASEGT. The CDR3 loop is CASNEAAGQGEGYTF. The CDR3 DNA reads TGTGCCAGCAATGAAGCGGCGGGGCAGGGTGAGGGCTACACCTTC.

This clonotype was counted a few times. The chain uses TRBV7-6 and TRBJ2-3; D is uncertain. V lost 5 bases, J lost 5 bases, and 8 bases lay in between. Germline V CDR1 and CDR2: SGHVS, FNYEAQ. The CDR3 length is 12 residues. As DNA, the CDR3 is TGTGCCAGCAGCCGTAATGTAGATACGCAGTATTTT. Its protein product is CASSRNVDTQYF.

Details on this clonotype: Relative to the germline gene, one junction end is altered; a read error may explain this. The rearrangement joins TRBV3-1 to TRBJ2-1; 9 bases agree with TRBD2. Germline CDR1 reads LGHDT; CDR2 reads YNNKEL (reference sequence). The CDR3 spans 12 residues. CDR3 amino acids: CASSHGLAGFNF. CDR3 DNA sequence: TGTGCCAGCAGCCACGGGCTAGCGGGATTCAATTTC.

At least ten counts were recorded for this clonotype. The chain recombines TRBV7-2 with TRBJ2-7; 7 nucleotides match TRBD1. Trimming removed 1 base from V and 1 base from J; junction bases left unmatched: 4. The CDR3 loop spans 15 amino acids. CDR1 and CDR2 (germline): SGHTA, FQGNSA. The CDR3 DNA follows: TGTGCCAGCAGCTTAGGCAGGGGGATTTCCTACGAGCAGTACTTC. Translation gives CASSLGRGISYEQYF.